This is a list of T cell receptor beta chains from one sample in a study of T-cell reconstitution after alpha-beta-depleted transplantation in children. Each CDR3 protein is one row after TCRdb ran MiXCR on the PCR reads. The table records a few hundred thousand distinct CDR3 sequences, around a tenth of them present only once. The sequences come from PBMCs, collected before TCRalphabeta/CD19-depleted stem cell transplant. Source of these receptors: a boy in the first two years of life with acute myeloid leukemia, due to receive a stem cell transplant. Each CDR3 is given with its conserved first and last residue. The D gene is left open where the match is weak. Size values are once, few and many counts, or a class for expanded clones, and some rows have none.

j_call | clone_size | d_call | v_call | cdr3_nt | cdr3_aa
TRBJ2-3 | many | . | TRBV29-1 | TGCAGCGTCGGACAGCCAGATACGCAGTATTTT | CSVGQPDTQYF
TRBJ1-5 | many | TRBD1 | TRBV20-1 | TGCAGTGCTACCCGGACAGGGATCGATCAGCCCCAGCATTTT | CSATRTGIDQPQHF
TRBJ2-7 | many | TRBD2 | TRBV4-2 | TGTGCCAGCAGCCCGCTAGCGGGAGGGCCCTACGAGCAGTACTTC | CASSPLAGGPYEQYF
TRBJ2-1 | . | TRBD2 | TRBV12-3/TRBV12-4 | TGTGCCAGCAGTTTCACACGGGGGGGCTTGAATGAGCAGTTCTTC | CASSFTRGGLNEQFF
TRBJ1-5 | many | TRBD1 | TRBV12-3/TRBV12-4 | TGTGCCAGCAGCCCCCGAAGCCCACAGGGGGGCAATCAGCCCCAGCATTTT | CASSPRSPQGGNQPQHF
TRBJ2-7 | . | . | TRBV20-1 | TGCAGTGCTAGAGATATCAACGCCCAACCCTACGAGCAGTACTTC | CSARDINAQPYEQYF
TRBJ2-2 | few | . | TRBV18 | TGTGCCAGCTCACTCCGACAGGTCACCGGGGAGCTGTTTTTT | CASSLRQVTGELFF
TRBJ2-7 | many | . | TRBV18 | TGTGCCAGCTCAGGGGGTGTTTACGACGAGCAGTACTTC | CASSGGVYDEQYF
TRBJ2-1 | many | . | TRBV2 | TGTGCCAGCAGTGAAGGTAACAATGAGCAGTTCTTC | CASSEGNNEQFF
TRBJ2-7 | many | . | TRBV15 | TGTGCCACCAGCAGAGATCCCCAGGGAAACGAGCAGTACTTC | CATSRDPQGNEQYF
TRBJ1-5 | . | TRBD1 | TRBV28 | TGTGCCAGCACCTTTTCCTTGGACAGGATATGGGGCATTAGCAATCAGCCCCAGCATTTT | CASTFSLDRIWGISNQPQHF
TRBJ1-1 | few | . | TRBV5-1 | TGCGCCAGCAGCTTGGCCCAGGGGCCGGGGACTGAAGCTTTCTTT | CASSLAQGPGTEAFF
TRBJ2-6 | few | . | TRBV11-2 | TGTGCCAGCAGCTTAGAACCAAAAATCATTTCTGGGGCCAACGTCCTGACTTTC | CASSLEPKIISGANVLTF
TRBJ1-2 | . | . | TRBV9 | TGTGCCAGCACCGGACCGGGTCTTCATAATGGCTACACCTTC | CASTGPGLHNGYTF
TRBJ2-3 | many | . | TRBV5-1 | TGCGCCAGCAGCTTTGAGGGGCCCAACACAGATACGCAGTATTTT | CASSFEGPNTDTQYF
TRBJ2-5 | many | . | TRBV5-1 | TGCGCCAGCCGCCAGCATGGAGGCGGGGAGACCCAGTACTTC | CASRQHGGGETQYF
TRBJ2-1 | few | TRBD2 | TRBV20-1 | TGCAGTGCTAGAGGTGGGACTACCTACAATGAGCAGTTCTTC | CSARGGTTYNEQFF
TRBJ2-1 | few | TRBD2 | TRBV2 | TGTGCCAGCAGTGAAAGGACTAGCGGGAGCGATGAGCAGTTCTTC | CASSERTSGSDEQFF
TRBJ2-7 | many | TRBD1 | TRBV12-3/TRBV12-4 | TGTGCCAGCAGCTACCGGGACAGGGGAGGGAAGCAGTACTTC | CASSYRDRGGKQYF
TRBJ2-7 | few | . | TRBV18 | TGTGCCAGCTCACCAGGGCAGCCGGGACTTTACGAGCAGTACTTC | CASSPGQPGLYEQYF
TRBJ2-6 | few | . | TRBV7-9 | TGTGCCAGCAGCTTTTACGGGGATACTGGGGCCAACGTCCTGACTTTC | CASSFYGDTGANVLTF
TRBJ2-1 | few | . | TRBV7-3 | TGTGCCAGCAGCTATTCTGCGGGGACCAATGAGCAGTTCTTC | CASSYSAGTNEQFF
TRBJ2-5 | many | . | TRBV5-1 | TGCGCCAGCAGCACCCAGGGGCCTGATGAGACCCAGTACTTC | CASSTQGPDETQYF
TRBJ2-2 | many | . | TRBV5-1 | TGCGCCAGCAGCTTGGGAGGGATTACCGGGGAGCTGTTTTTT | CASSLGGITGELFF
TRBJ2-5 | many | . | TRBV5-1 | TGCGCCAGCAGCTTGAACCGGGCCGACAGGACGTACGTAGAGACCCAGTACTTC | CASSLNRADRTYVETQYF
TRBJ1-2 | many | . | TRBV29-1 | TGCAGCGTTGGACTGGGCAGGGAGTATGGCTACACCTTC | CSVGLGREYGYTF
TRBJ2-7 | few | TRBD1 | TRBV6-1 | TGTGCCAGCAGCCGACAGGGACCCGGCTACGAGCAGTACTTC | CASSRQGPGYEQYF
TRBJ2-3 | many | . | TRBV5-5 | TGTGCCAGCAGCTTGAGGCGGAACACAGATACGCAGTATTTT | CASSLRRNTDTQYF
TRBJ2-7 | few | . | TRBV28 | TGTGCCAGCAGCCCATTGGGGAGTAGGGGGTACGAGCAGTACTTC | CASSPLGSRGYEQYF
TRBJ1-1 | many | . | TRBV7-8 | TGTGCCAGCAGCTTATATTTGGGGCTTTGGGGCTTGAACACTGAAGCTTTCTTT | CASSLYLGLWGLNTEAFF
TRBJ2-3 | many | . | TRBV28 | TGTGCCAGCAGTTCCTCCAAAGGGGGGACAGATACGCAGTATTTT | CASSSSKGGTDTQYF
TRBJ1-1 | many | . | TRBV3-1 | TGTGCCAGCAGCCCCCCTCTAAGTCACGAAGCTTTCTTT | CASSPPLSHEAFF
TRBJ2-5 | few | TRBD1 | TRBV20-1 | TGCAGTGCTAGAGATGATGGGGACAGGCAAGAGACCCAGTACTTC | CSARDDGDRQETQYF
TRBJ2-1 | many | . | TRBV29-1 | TGCAGCGTTGAAGGATGGAGTTCCGCGGATGAGCAGTTCTTC | CSVEGWSSADEQFF
TRBJ1-2 | few | TRBD1 | TRBV27 | TGTGCCAGCAGTTCGACAGGGGGCGCCGGCTATGGCTACACCTTC | CASSSTGGAGYGYTF
TRBJ2-1 | . | TRBD2 | TRBV6-2/TRBV6-3 | TGTGCCAGCAGCGGACTAGACAATGAGCAGTTCTTC | CASSGLDNEQFF
TRBJ1-1 | . | . | TRBV5-1 | TGCGCCAGCAGCCCGACCCCGGCGAACACTGAAGCTTTCTTT | CASSPTPANTEAFF
TRBJ2-5 | many | . | TRBV5-1 | TGCGCCAGCAGTTCTCAACAGGGCATCAGGGGAGAGACCCAGTACTTC | CASSSQQGIRGETQYF
TRBJ2-7 | . | . | TRBV28 | TGTGCCACCTCGGGACTCGGCGAAATCTACGAGCAGTACTTC | CATSGLGEIYEQYF
TRBJ1-5 | many | TRBD1 | TRBV20-1 | TGCAGTGCTAGAGATCACGGGACAGGGAATCAGCCCCAGCATTTT | CSARDHGTGNQPQHF
TRBJ2-5 | . | . | TRBV7-2 | TGTGCCAGCAGCTCGGAACCGTACCAAGAGACCCAGTACTTC | CASSSEPYQETQYF
TRBJ2-7 | few | TRBD1 | TRBV18 | TGTGCCATCTCACCGGCGACAGGGGAATCGATGTACTTC | CAISPATGESMYF
TRBJ2-7 | many | . | TRBV3-1 | TGTGCCAGCAGCCAAGGAGGGTTCTACGAGCAGTACTTC | CASSQGGFYEQYF
TRBJ2-3 | many | . | TRBV28 | TGTGCCAGCAGTTTAAGACTAGTTAGGACAGATACGCAGTATTTT | CASSLRLVRTDTQYF
TRBJ1-1 | few | . | TRBV5-1 | TGCGCCAGCAGCTTCCGAATCGAAGACAAGAACACTGAAGCTTTCTTT | CASSFRIEDKNTEAFF
TRBJ2-1 | many | . | TRBV4-1 | TGTGCCAGCAGCCAAAGAGGTTCCTACAATGAGCAGTTCTTC | CASSQRGSYNEQFF
TRBJ2-7 | many | TRBD2 | TRBV7-9 | TGTGCCAGCAGCTTAGGTCGGCTAGGGGAGGGCTCCTACGAGCAGTACTTC | CASSLGRLGEGSYEQYF
TRBJ2-5 | many | TRBD2 | TRBV6-5 | TGTGCCAGCAGTTACTCGGGGCTAGCGGGAGGACAAGAGACCCAGTACTTC | CASSYSGLAGGQETQYF
TRBJ1-3 | many | . | TRBV18 | TGTGCCAGCTCACCAAGGGGAAACACCATATATTTT | CASSPRGNTIYF
TRBJ1-1 | many | . | TRBV25-1 | TGTGCCAGCAGTGTTCCAGGGCCTGGGGACACTGAAGCTTTCTTT | CASSVPGPGDTEAFF
TRBJ1-1 | medium-sized | . | TRBV6-5 | TGTGCCAGCAGATACCAAGGAGGCACTGAAGCTTTCTTT | CASRYQGGTEAFF
TRBJ2-1 | . | TRBD1 | TRBV6-1 | TGTGCCAGCAGTGGGTCCGCGACAGGGGTCTACAATGAGCAGTTCTTC | CASSGSATGVYNEQFF
TRBJ2-1 | many | . | TRBV7-2 | TGTGCCAGCAGCTTAGGGGTTTATAATGGGCAGTTCTTC | CASSLGVYNGQFF
TRBJ1-4 | many | TRBD1 | TRBV5-1 | TGCGCCAGCAGCCTCACGGACAGGGACGAAAAACTGTTTTTT | CASSLTDRDEKLFF
TRBJ2-5 | many | TRBD1 | TRBV28 | TGTGCCAGCACCCAGGGACAGGGGAAGCCGAAGGGGACCCAGTACTTC | CASTQGQGKPKGTQYF
TRBJ2-3 | many | . | TRBV12-3/TRBV12-4 | TGTGCCAGCAGTTTCGGAGACGGGAGAGGCACAGATACGCAGTATTTT | CASSFGDGRGTDTQYF
TRBJ2-1 | many | . | TRBV7-9 | TGTGCCAGCAGCTTTTTCGGGGGGCCGAATGAGCAGTTCTTC | CASSFFGGPNEQFF
TRBJ1-6 | . | TRBD1 | TRBV5-4 | TGTGCCAGCAGTTTTTACAGGGGGCTCTATAATTCACCCCTCCACTTT | CASSFYRGLYNSPLHF